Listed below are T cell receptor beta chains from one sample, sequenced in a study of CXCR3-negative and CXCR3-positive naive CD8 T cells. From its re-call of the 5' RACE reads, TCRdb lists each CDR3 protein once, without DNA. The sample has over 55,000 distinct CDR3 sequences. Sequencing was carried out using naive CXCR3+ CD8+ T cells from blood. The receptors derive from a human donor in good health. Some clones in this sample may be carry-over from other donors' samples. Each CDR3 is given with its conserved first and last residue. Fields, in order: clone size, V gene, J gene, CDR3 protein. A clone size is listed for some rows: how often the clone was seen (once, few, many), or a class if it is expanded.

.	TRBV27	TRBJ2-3	CASSLLKASDTQYF
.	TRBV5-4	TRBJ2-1	CASSLVWGHDNEQFF
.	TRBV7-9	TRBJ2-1	CASSPTDSSYNEQFF
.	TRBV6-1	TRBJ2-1	CASSERRLLGAVNEQFF
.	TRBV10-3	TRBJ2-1	CAISGGQGAADEQFF
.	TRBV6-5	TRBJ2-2	CASSYSEARGAPGELFF
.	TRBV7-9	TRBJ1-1	CASSSGQGSTEAFF
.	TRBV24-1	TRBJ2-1	CATSDGVDEQFF
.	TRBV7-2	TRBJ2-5	CASSTQGAETQYF
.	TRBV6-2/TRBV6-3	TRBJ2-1	CASSHRTRMQFF
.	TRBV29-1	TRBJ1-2	CSAHSPGQPDYGYTF
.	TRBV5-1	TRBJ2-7	CASSEAYEQYF
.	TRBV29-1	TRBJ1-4	CSATGTKDEKLFF
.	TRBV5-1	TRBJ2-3	CASSLRDRSTDTQYF
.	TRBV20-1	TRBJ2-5	CSAIRLGDGETQYF
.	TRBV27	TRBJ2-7	CASSPGQGTYSIYEQYF
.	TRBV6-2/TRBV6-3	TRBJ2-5	CASSYRVLETQYF
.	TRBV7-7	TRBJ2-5	CASSQGREVSQETQYF
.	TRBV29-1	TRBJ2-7	CSVIAGLAGDYEQYF
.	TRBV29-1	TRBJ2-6	CSVEETGESGANVLTF
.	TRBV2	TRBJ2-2	CASSDDRGTNTGELFF
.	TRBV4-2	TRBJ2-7	CASSQQASDEQYF
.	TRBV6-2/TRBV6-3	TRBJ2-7	CASSPPPDRAPSLYEQYF
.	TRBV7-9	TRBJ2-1	CASSAPPGQAYNEQFF
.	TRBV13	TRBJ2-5	CASSLEARETQYF
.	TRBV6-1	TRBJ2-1	CASSEGPESDEQFF
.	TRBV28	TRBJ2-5	CASSFIQRGVETQYF
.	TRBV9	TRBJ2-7	CASSVEDSGYEQYF
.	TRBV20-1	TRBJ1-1	CSAGFDGGTEAFF
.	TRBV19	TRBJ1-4	CASSTPQKLFF
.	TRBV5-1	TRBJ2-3	CASSLVAGATDTQYF
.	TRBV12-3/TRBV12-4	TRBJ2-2	CASRNDRSSTGELFF
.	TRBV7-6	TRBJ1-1	CASSLEPGNTEAFF
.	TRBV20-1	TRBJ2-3	CSARDIGGRADTQYF
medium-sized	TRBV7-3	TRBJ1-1	CASSPMTGTNTEAFF
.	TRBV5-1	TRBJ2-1	CASSVPPRSYNEQFF
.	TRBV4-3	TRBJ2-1	CASSQEMGAPYNEQFF
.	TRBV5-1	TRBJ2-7	CASSSRDRVGYEQYF
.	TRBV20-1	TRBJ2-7	CSARDRGYEQYF
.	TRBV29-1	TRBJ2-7	CSAAGDYEQYF
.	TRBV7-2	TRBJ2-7	CASSLPIRTEFYEQYF
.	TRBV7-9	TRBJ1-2	CASSLGQGSYTF
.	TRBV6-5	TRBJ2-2	CASSLSSDRHTGELFF
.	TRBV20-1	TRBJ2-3	CSAPGTSDTQYF
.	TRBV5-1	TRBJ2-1	CASSLEVEQFF
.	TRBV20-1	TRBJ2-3	CSARRRLAGEGYTQYF
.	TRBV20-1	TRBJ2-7	CSAESRTSYEQYF
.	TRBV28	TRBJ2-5	CASSLSAGTETQYF
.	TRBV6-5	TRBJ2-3	CASSSPAERDTQYF
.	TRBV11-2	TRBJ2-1	CASSFKRGAIEQFF
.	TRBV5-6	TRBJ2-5	CASSLDRRVWETQYF
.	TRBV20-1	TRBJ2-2	CSARDWDGELFF
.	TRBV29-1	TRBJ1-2	CSVGGGNYGYTF
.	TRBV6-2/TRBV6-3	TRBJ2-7	CVSSYYRVGDEQYF
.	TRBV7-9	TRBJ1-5	CASSLEGLGNQPQHF